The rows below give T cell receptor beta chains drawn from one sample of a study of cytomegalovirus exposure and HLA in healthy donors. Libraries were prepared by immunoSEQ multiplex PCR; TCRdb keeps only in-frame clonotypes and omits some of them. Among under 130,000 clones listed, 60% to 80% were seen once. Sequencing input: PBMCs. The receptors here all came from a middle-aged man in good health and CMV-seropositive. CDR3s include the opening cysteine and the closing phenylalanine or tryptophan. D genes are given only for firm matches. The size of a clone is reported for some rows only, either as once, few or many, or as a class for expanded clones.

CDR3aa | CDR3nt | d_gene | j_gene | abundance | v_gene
CASSRFYRDRGETQYF | TGCGCCAGCAGCCGCTTCTACCGGGACAGGGGAGAGACCCAGTACTTC | TRBD1 | TRBJ2-5 | NA | TRBV4-1
CASSLEGRAGEGETQYF | TGTGCCAGCAGCTTAGAAGGGAGAGCGGGAGAGGGAGAGACCCAGTACTTC | TRBD2 | TRBJ2-5 | NA | TRBV13
CASSLVGGPGELFF | TGTGCCAGCAGCTTAGTGGGAGGCCCCGGGGAGCTGTTTTTT | NA | TRBJ2-2 | few | TRBV7-9
CASRGDREPQHF | TGTGCCAGCAGGGGGGACAGGGAGCCCCAGCATTTT | TRBD1 | TRBJ1-5 | NA | TRBV2
CASSQTGGALNEQFF | TGCGCCAGCAGCCAGACCGGCGGGGCCCTCAATGAGCAGTTCTTC | NA | TRBJ2-1 | NA | TRBV4-1
CASSRNPGQFYEQYF | TGTGCCAGCAGCAGGAATCCGGGACAGTTCTACGAGCAGTACTTC | TRBD1 | TRBJ2-7 | once | TRBV7-9
CASSPLRGATEAFF | TGTGCCAGCTCCCCGCTACGGGGGGCCACTGAAGCTTTCTTT | NA | TRBJ1-1 | NA | TRBV18
CASSELAGGRGGELFF | TGTGCCAGCAGTGAACTAGCGGGAGGCCGAGGGGGGGAGCTGTTTTTT | TRBD2 | TRBJ2-2 | many | TRBV2
CASSDWDRGSSDTQYF | TGCGCCAGCAGTGACTGGGACAGGGGTAGTTCAGATACGCAGTATTTT | TRBD1 | TRBJ2-3 | NA | TRBV10-1
CAISESRATSTDTQYF | TGTGCCATCAGTGAAAGCCGAGCGACTAGCACAGATACGCAGTATTTT | NA | TRBJ2-3 | NA | TRBV10-3
CASREPGLAGNEQFF | TGCGCCAGCAGGGAACCGGGACTAGCGGGCAATGAGCAGTTCTTC | TRBD2 | TRBJ2-1 | once | TRBV5-1
CASSYTEEAGYTF | TGTGCCAGCAGTTACACAGAGGAGGCTGGCTACACCTTC | NA | TRBJ1-2 | NA | TRBV2
CSSLQTGGYTF | TGTTCCAGCCTCCAAACCGGGGGCTACACCTTC | NA | TRBJ1-2 | once | TRBV7-9
CASSSGDRGRAFF | TGCGCCAGCAGCTCCGGGGACAGGGGACGAGCTTTCTTT | TRBD1 | TRBJ1-1 | NA | TRBV5-1
CASSERNYGYTF | TGTGCCAGCAGTGAACGGAACTATGGCTACACCTTC | NA | TRBJ1-2 | NA | TRBV2
CASSAGTGFSYEQYF | TGTGCCAGCAGCGCCGGGACAGGGTTCTCCTACGAGCAGTACTTC | TRBD1 | TRBJ2-7 | NA | TRBV5-6
CASRRGGLTDTQYF | TGTGCCAGCAGACGGGGGGGCCTCACAGATACGCAGTATTTT | TRBD2 | TRBJ2-3 | few | TRBV2
CASRDSTSGRRAKNIQYF | TGTGCCAGCAGAGATTCGACTAGCGGGAGGAGAGCCAAAAACATTCAGTACTTC | TRBD2 | TRBJ2-4 | NA | TRBV2
CASSPSTGTDYGYTF | TGTGCCAGCTCACCCTCGACCGGGACAGACTATGGCTACACCTTC | TRBD1 | TRBJ1-2 | NA | TRBV18
CASSSLDRGGDEQYF | TGTGCCAGTAGTTCCCTGGACAGGGGAGGGGACGAGCAGTACTTC | TRBD1 | TRBJ2-7 | NA | TRBV19
CASSMTGWGEKLFF | TGTGCCAGCAGCATGACAGGGTGGGGTGAAAAACTGTTTTTT | TRBD1 | TRBJ1-4 | NA | TRBV7-2
CASSSRTSGGAGETQYF | TGTGCCAGCAGTTCCCGGACTAGCGGGGGGGCGGGGGAGACCCAGTACTTC | TRBD2 | TRBJ2-5 | NA | TRBV2
CASRRGGGGDIQYF | TGTGCCAGCAGGAGGGGGGGAGGGGGGGACATTCAGTACTTC | NA | TRBJ2-4 | NA | TRBV6-5
CASSLQGRSNTEAFF | TGCGCCAGCAGCCTACAGGGTAGGTCGAACACTGAAGCTTTCTTT | NA | TRBJ1-1 | few | TRBV5-1
CASSRAGAGATDTQYF | TGTGCCAGCAGTCGGGCGGGAGCGGGGGCCACAGATACGCAGTATTTT | TRBD2 | TRBJ2-3 | NA | TRBV6-6
CASKRTGNYGYTF | TGTGCCAGCAAGAGAACGGGGAACTATGGCTACACCTTC | NA | TRBJ1-2 | NA | TRBV6-5
CASSTQRGPTTQYF | TGTGCCAGCAGTACCCAGCGGGGTCCTACTACGCAGTATTTT | TRBD2 | TRBJ2-3 | NA | TRBV25-1
CASSLDRGGTEAFF | TGTGCCAGCAGTTTGGACAGGGGGGGAACTGAAGCTTTCTTT | TRBD1 | TRBJ1-1 | NA | TRBV27
CASPPAGGNTEAFF | TGTGCCAGCCCCCCTGCGGGGGGGAACACTGAAGCTTTCTTT | NA | TRBJ1-1 | few | TRBV28
CASSLTSGWSSYEQYF | TGTGCCAGCAGCCTCACTAGCGGGTGGAGCTCCTACGAGCAGTACTTC | TRBD2 | TRBJ2-7 | NA | TRBV7-2
CASTLTGPYNEQFF | TGTGCCAGCACCCTGACAGGACCCTACAATGAGCAGTTCTTC | NA | TRBJ2-1 | NA | TRBV28
CASRLDSYTDTQYF | TGTGCCAGCAGGCTGGACAGTTACACAGATACGCAGTATTTT | NA | TRBJ2-3 | NA | TRBV2
CASRVQGGTEAFF | TGCGCCAGCAGGGTCCAGGGGGGTACTGAAGCTTTCTTT | TRBD1 | TRBJ1-1 | NA | TRBV5-1
CASSLSFGTGVNSPLHF | TGTGCCAGTAGCCTTTCATTCGGGACAGGGGTGAATTCACCCCTCCACTTT | TRBD1 | TRBJ1-6 | NA | TRBV19
CASKQGPNYGYTF | TGTGCCAGCAAACAGGGACCTAACTATGGCTACACCTTC | NA | TRBJ1-2 | NA | TRBV27